This TCR beta chain was captured by sequencing in a study of blood T cell repertoires in COVID-19. Produced via immunoSEQ multiplex PCR; TCRdb's table is partial and in-frame only. There are approximately 92,000 clones in the sample; roughly 72% occur only once, and about 22% lies in the top ten. The CDR3 length is 15 residues. With 7 bases clipped from V and 7 bases from J, the junction kept 17 bases outside the gene matches. Germline-derived CDR1 and CDR2 are SGHDT and YYEEEE. The source is a woman between 55 and 75 years old in a cohort sampled during active or convalescent COVID-19. The sample consisted of peripheral blood. The chain recombines TRBV5-6 with TRBJ2-7, with 7 bases identical to TRBD1. The CDR3 sequence: CASAYRGLSSHEQYF. In nucleotides, the CDR3 is TGTGCCAGCGCCTACAGGGGTCTCAGCTCCCATGAGCAGTACTTC.